What follows describes a single T cell receptor (beta chain). In this sample, this clone turned up once. Its antigen specificity is not known. Within one base of it there is no much larger clone, and no base qualities were kept. The cohort comprised around 700 healthy bone marrow donors. At the time of sampling, every cohort member was nominally healthy, though immune exposures that went unrecorded were likely present. The donor tested CMV seropositive, placing the donor among the roughly 300 seropositive members of the cohort. A peripheral blood sample was provided by each donor, and peripheral blood mononuclear cells were used for TCR beta sequencing. The Qiagen DNeasy Blood Extraction Kit was used to extract genomic DNA from the blood cell samples. The library was made by the immunoSEQ multiplex PCR assay. The multiplex PCR relied on a mix of 60 forward primers for TCR Vbeta segments and 13 reverse primers for TCR Jbeta segments. Amplification of the CDR3 region of rearranged TCR beta genes was performed with a multiplex PCR assay on genomic DNA. The Illumina HiSeq System was used to sequence the amplified TCR beta libraries as 87-base-pair reads. The original methods were these. Across the roughly 670 repertoires, a later analysis counted some 81 million unique TCR beta chains, around 11 million of which were shared by at least two donors. Raw reads were error-corrected and collapsed into unique sequences by a nearest-neighbor algorithm in which closely related sequences were merged to remove PCR and sequencing errors. CDR3 sequences were aligned to IMGT reference sequences to assign V, D and J gene segments. For a sequence to be retained, at least a six-nucleotide match to both a V gene segment and a J gene segment was required. Rearrangements were called productive when the CDR3 lacked stop codons and stayed in frame with V and J; all others were non-productive. CDR3 was defined by IMGT convention, running from the second conserved V-encoded cysteine to the conserved J-encoded phenylalanine. The earlier analysis of some 540 of the donors excluded any sequence lacking an unambiguous match to a single V gene segment. In an earlier analysis of 587 of the donors, a V segment was called functional when productive rearrangements were above 56.7%, and segregating when the standard deviation between donors exceeded 5%. A statistical classification framework was built to diagnose cytomegalovirus status from the catalog of TCR beta chain sequences. V and J gene assignment, in a later analysis, came from comparing TCR nucleotide sequences with IMGT/GENE-DB human TR gene sequences. Using the TCRdist pipeline, a later analysis assigned CDR3 sequences along with most-parsimonious VDJ recombination scenarios. A later analysis defined each TCR beta chain by its CDR3 amino acid sequence plus V-gene family, and excluded reads lacking a unique V-gene family. As a way to deal with suspected cross-contamination and a sequencing artifact, a later analysis dropped 450 to 600 nucleotide sequences that were highly shared and had low generation probability. In a later analysis, a clonal expansion index was calculated for each public chain from normalized within-repertoire ranks of inferred template counts. A later analysis computed generation probabilities with a VDJ recombination model fitted to out-of-frame rearrangements, and checked the results against IGoR. Hypergeometric tests were used in a later analysis to score TCR-TCR, TCR-HLA and TCR-CMV co-occurrence, with a repertoire-size bias correction applied to the TCR pairs. False discovery rates were estimated in a later analysis by permuting HLA or CMV assignments 20 times. A later analysis grouped co-occurring TCRs with DBSCAN, adding TCRdist sequence similarity when clustering within HLA-allele-positive subsets. Repertoires with fewer than 30,000 or more than 120,000 public chains, plus five repertoires with anomalous nucleotide sharing, were excluded from co-occurrence clustering. Imported from immuneACCESS, the table was reduced by TCRdb to in-frame sequences with V and J called. These copies leave out some clones; in studies compared against another copy, an unresolved V gene accounts for under half, and the cause of the remainder is not known. D and trimming were read from the DNA, whereas the V and J calls and clone size are those reported in that table. The sample table contains fewer than 250,000 clones; only one count was recorded for around 80% of them. Of the sample, around 6% falls within the top ten clones.

V was cut back by 1 base and J by 5 bases, leaving a gap of 18 bases between them. The germline V gene specifies MNHNS as CDR1 and SASEGT as CDR2. Its CDR3 holds 16 amino acids, cysteine through phenylalanine. Solely the CDR3 DNA is kept, with 48 bases framed from the first base. This specimen belongs to a study of cytomegalovirus exposure and HLA in healthy donors (dated by TCRdb to about 2017). Context from the whole study: According to an earlier analysis of 587 of the donors, 150 million to 200 million T cells yielded 117 million unique TCR beta sequences and around 280 Gb of sequence data. The genetic ancestry cluster associated with self-reported Caucasian donors included roughly four fifths of the roughly 400 genotyped donors. In addition to the first cohort of 666 subjects, a separate validation cohort of 130 or so different subjects was used. Class I and class II HLA loci were covered by the typing at four-digit resolution. Typing coverage varied by locus: roughly 620-630 donors for A, B, C, DRB1 and DQB1; 522 for DQA1; about 600 for DPA1; about 450 for DPB1. Donor age, sex, ethnicity and CMV serostatus were compiled alongside the repertoire data. All discovery cohort repertoires had been generated on a single sequencing platform. High-throughput TCR immunosequencing, statistical association of individual TCRs with disease status, and machine learning were combined to predict cytomegalovirus infection status. Rather than drawing on any new phenotypic data, the later analysis identified candidate immune exposures from TCR beta sequences and the way those sequences occurred across donors. Four or five DR-DQ haplotypes were handled as single units for association and clustering, since linkage in the cohort was strong. About 310 gigabases of sequencing data and approximately 93 million unique TCR sequences were included in an early release covering under 650 HLA-typed donors. To decide whether each TCR beta V gene segment behaved as functional or pseudogenic, an earlier analysis of approximately 600 of the donors relied on high-throughput TCR beta sequencing. A later genetic analysis used genome-wide SNP genotypes for about 60% of the roughly 700 donors, treating that subset as a discovery cohort. The aim of the study was to test whether cataloging public T cell receptors could identify signatures of past pathogen exposure. Among 398 genotyped donors of the cohort, an average of around 240,000 unique TCR beta nucleotide sequences were sequenced per donor, roughly 18% of them non-productive. To study patterns of TCR occurrence, a later analysis re-analyzed previously published TCR beta repertoires from 700 or so donors and added high-resolution HLA genotyping. The study used immunosequencing to profile the T cell repertoires of 670 or so subjects and linked those repertoires to cytomegalovirus serostatus.

Here is what the overall study found, with its caveats: The only immune exposure information available for the cohort was CMV serostatus. Because HLA typing was unavailable for some donors at each locus, only the typed subset was used in association tests. The classifier was reported to diagnose cytomegalovirus status with high specificity and sensitivity in both the original cohort and the validation cohort. Strong co-occurrence of HLA alleles, especially DR and DQ, made assigning TCR associations to individual alleles difficult. Most CMV-associated TCR beta chains appeared to be HLA-restricted in a later analysis, and the HLA associations seemed to be driven largely by CMV exposure. In a later analysis, the rate of TCR association differed among HLA loci, with DRB1 alleles having the most associated TCRs and HLA-C alleles having the fewest. In a later genetic analysis, a missense DCLRE1C variant was associated with V-gene and J-gene trimming of TCR beta chains, and the association was replicated in an independent cohort. In a later analysis, several top co-occurrence clusters were reported to appear linked to parvovirus B19, influenza, CMV and Epstein-Barr virus. In an earlier analysis of approximately 600 of the donors, most TCR beta V segments were observed in productive rearrangements about 87% or about 30% of the time, broadly matching IMGT annotations. In a later analysis, HLA-associated TCR beta chains were found to be more clonally expanded and to have lower generation probabilities than equally common non-associated chains. According to the authors, the approach could potentially be generalized to other disease states and immunological phenotypes. In this cohort, only TCR beta chains were sequenced, and detectable features were limited by the absence of alpha or paired-chain data. Linkage disequilibrium might explain the correlated functional status among segregating V segments, but an unknown experimental factor could not be ruled out. Compared with the approximately 720-donor mean, donors in an Asian-associated ancestry cluster had fewer N-insertions in productive TCRs, according to a later genetic analysis. The earlier analysis of approximately 560 of the donors excluded approximately 17 rarely observed V segments, including chromosome 9 orphons, because counts were too low. Three of the identified cytomegalovirus-associated TCR beta chains were confirmed in vitro to be specific for cytomegalovirus antigens. A total of 164 TCR beta chains were listed by the study as associated with cytomegalovirus. Specific HLA alleles were associated with roughly 16,000 TCR beta sequences at a false discovery rate of 0.05 in a later analysis. The sequencing pipeline was judged likely to have produced a cluster of highly shared sequence variants as a technical artifact. The 87-base-pair reads could not distinguish some IMGT-functional V segments, including TRBV6-2 and TRBV6-3, so those segments were excluded. A further reported finding was that TCR beta sequences accurately predicted the HLA-A and HLA-B alleles for most subjects in the first cohort. Most TCR sequences were observed very rarely across donors, whereas some public TCRs were present in many individuals. The presence/absence analyses assumed that sequencing depth was roughly uniform across donors, and that assumption may not be true.

The chain is assembled from TRBV6-1 and TRBJ2-7; perhaps TRBD1 is the D gene, with 6 bases matching. This TCR derives from a middle-aged man in good health and CMV-seropositive. The sequenced sample was PBMCs. The DNA sequence reads TGTGCCAGCAGTGAAGTATACCGGACAAGGGGGAACGAGCAGTACTTC. Its protein reads: CASSEVYRTRGNEQYF.